The rows below give T cell receptor beta chains drawn from one sample of a study of T cell responses to AZD1222 COVID-19 vaccine. Libraries were prepared by immunoSEQ multiplex PCR; TCRdb keeps only in-frame clonotypes and omits some of them. Among about 130,000 clones, more than 85% were seen once, and the ten largest hold under 3.5%. The sample consisted of peripheral blood, taken on day 0 of AZD1222 vaccination. Receptors were obtained from an adult in good health. Each CDR3 is given with its conserved first and last residue. D genes are given only for firm matches. Rows may omit the clone size; those that give it use once, few, many or a size class.

TRBJ2-5	-	TRBV11-2	-	15	TGTGCCAGCAGCCCTCCCCCGGACAGCCAAGAGACCCAGTACTTC	CASSPPPDSQETQYF
TRBJ2-1	-	TRBV2	-	13	TGTGCCAGCTCCCAGCGCTCCTACAATGAGCAGTTCTTC	CASSQRSYNEQFF
TRBJ1-2	TRBD1	TRBV7-9	-	18	TGTGCCAGCAGCCCAAAAAGGGGGCGCGATTCGGTTAACTATGGCTACACCTTC	CASSPKRGRDSVNYGYTF
TRBJ2-2	TRBD2	TRBV6-6	-	15	TGTGCCAGCAGTTATCCAGCGGGAGGCCCCGGGGAGCTGTTTTTT	CASSYPAGGPGELFF
TRBJ2-7	TRBD1	TRBV27	-	13	TGTGCCAGCAGTATTCGGACAGGGGGCGAAGAAGACTTC	CASSIRTGGEEDF
TRBJ2-1	TRBD2	TRBV29-1	once	17	TGCAGCGTTGAAGATCTAGCGGGAGGGCAATCCTACAATGAGCAGTTCTTC	CSVEDLAGGQSYNEQFF
TRBJ1-2	-	TRBV19	-	14	TGTGCCAGTAGTAAAAAACCGGCCCTGAGTGGCTACACCTTC	CASSKKPALSGYTF
TRBJ1-1	-	TRBV9	few	14	TGTGCCAGCAGCGTTTGGGGTACGAACACTGAAGCTTTCTTT	CASSVWGTNTEAFF
TRBJ2-1	-	TRBV12-1	-	14	TGTGCCAGCAGCTCAGCCGGGAACCACAATGAGCAGTTCTTC	CASSSAGNHNEQFF
TRBJ2-1	-	TRBV15	-	16	TGTGCCACCAGCACCGAGACCCCTCCCCAGGGAGGCGAGCAGTTCTTC	CATSTETPPQGGEQFF
TRBJ2-5	-	TRBV6-2/TRBV6-3	-	14	TGTGCCAGCAGTCCGGGACGTCTACAAGAGACCCAGTACTTC	CASSPGRLQETQYF
TRBJ1-3	-	TRBV10-3	-	16	TGTGCCATCAGTGACCCCAGGAGCAGCTCTGGAAACACCATATATTTT	CAISDPRSSSGNTIYF
TRBJ1-5	-	TRBV19	-	13	TGTGCCAGTAGTGTGCAGAACAATCAGCCCCAGCATTTT	CASSVQNNQPQHF
TRBJ2-7	-	TRBV14	-	15	TGTGCCAGCAGCCAGGAATACCGGGCGCTTTACGAGCAGTACTTC	CASSQEYRALYEQYF
TRBJ2-7	-	TRBV7-6	-	13	TGTGCCAGCAGCTTTTCAGGGACTGGAGAGCAGTACTTC	CASSFSGTGEQYF
TRBJ2-7	-	TRBV3-1/TRBV3-2	-	15	TGTGCCAGCCGGAAGTCGCACGGGAGAATCTACGAGCAGTACTTC	CASRKSHGRIYEQYF